This T cell receptor beta chain appears in the sequencing data of a study of T cells in localized non-small cell lung cancer. Whole-study findings and limits: Within adjacent lung there appeared a median approximately 60 of the top 100 tumor clones. Maximal T cell clonality occurred in uninvolved adjacent lung, with tumor ranking below it. The study linked higher blood T cell density to longer overall survival. Sequencing was restricted to one tumor region; therefore, heterogeneity remains possible.

Generated by immunoSEQ multiplex PCR, the TCRdb table keeps only in-frame clones and is missing some. This table has approximately 1,400 clones, roughly 24% appearing once. For this clone: Its specificity is unknown.

Trimming stripped 6 bases from V and 0 bases from J, with 12 bases between. The germline V gene encodes CDR1 SGHRS and CDR2 YFSETQ. The length of the CDR3 is 15 residues. The chain links TRBV5-1 to TRBJ1-4, with a weak D call TRBD1 (5 bases). The receptor comes from a man aged 18 to 49 with stage II lung adenocarcinoma. The input for sequencing was normal lung tissue next to the tumor, taken before any cancer treatment. CDR3 bases: TGCGCCAGCACCAATACAGGCGCAACTAATGAAAAACTGTTTTTT. It is translated as CASTNTGATNEKLFF.